This TCR beta chain was found in a study of blood T cell repertoires in COVID-19. Study at large: Samples representing acute and convalescent COVID-19 were sourced from the United States, Italy and Spain.

Deletions cut 1 base from V and 5 bases from J, with 24 bases between. There are 19 residues in the CDR3. CDR1 is PRHDT and CDR2 is FYEKMQ in the germline V gene (reference sequence). As originally analysed: The assay estimated nucleated cells by amplifying reference gene primers. Assay: immunoSEQ multiplex PCR; the TCRdb copy retains only in-frame clones and omits some. That table gives V, J and clone size, and the DNA gave D and trimming. The sample yields some 220,000 clones, roughly 88% seen once. J is TRBJ2-1 and V is TRBV13; D possibly corresponds to TRBD2 (7 bases). The source is a man aged 50 to 60 with active or convalescent COVID-19. Sequenced: peripheral blood. The CDR3 region is CASSLDLMSAGALHNEQFF. CDR3 nucleotides: TGTGCCAGCAGCTTAGATTTAATGTCCGCGGGGGCCCTCCACAATGAGCAGTTCTTC. Drawing the rest from reference TRBV13 and TRBJ2-1, the complete variable domain is AAGVIQSPRHLIKEKRETATLKCYPIPRHDTVYWYQQGPGQDPQFLISFYEKMQSDKGSIPDRFSAQQFSDYHSELNMSSLELGDSALYFCASSLDLMSAGALHNEQFFGPGTRLTVL.